The 7 T cell receptor beta chains presented below share a single source sample, sequenced in a study of cytomegalovirus exposure and HLA in healthy donors. This PCR relied on a set of 60 Vbeta primers and 13 Jbeta primers. Only in-frame clones appear in the TCRdb table, and some are missing; sequencing was by immunoSEQ multiplex PCR. The sample contains fewer than 200,000 clones, over 60% of which appear only once. Sequenced material: PBMCs. These receptors originate from a man in his forties in good health and CMV-seropositive.

CDR3 residues: CASRPGTGFYEQYF. In DNA, the CDR3 is TGTGCCAGCAGGCCCGGGACAGGGTTTTACGAGCAGTACTTC. This chain links TRBV2 with TRBJ2-5; 9 nucleotides match TRBD1. The tail of the sequence fits TRBJ2-7 better, so the J call may be wrong. The CDR3 is 14 amino acids. Germline V gene sequence: CDR1 SNHLY, CDR2 FYNNEI.

Worth noting for this clone: Within the sample, other DNA sequences also encode this same CDR3. The gene calls are TRBV5-1 and TRBJ2-3; 9 bases align to TRBD2. The CDR3 runs 15 residues. From germline, CDR1 is SGHRS and CDR2 YFSETQ. Trimming took 2 bases from V and 5 from J; bases not matched to a gene: 6. The DNA of the CDR3 is TGCGCCAGCAGCTTAGCGGGAGGAAGGGGAGATACGCAGTATTTT. Its protein product is CASSLAGGRGDTQYF.

This clone was seen just once. DNA of the CDR3: TGCGCCAGCGCTTCAGGGGCGGGAGGCCCGAGGGCCCAGTACTTC. Protein: CASASGAGGPRAQYF. The chain has TRBV10-1 and TRBJ2-5; 8 positions agree with TRBD2. The CDR3 is 15 amino acids. With 8 bases clipped from V and 9 bases from J, the junction kept 17 bases outside the gene matches. Germline assignment: CDR1 WNHNN and CDR2 SYGVQD (reference sequence).

The chain is built from TRBV6-5 and TRBJ1-2; D remains unclear. Trimming shortened V by 6 bases and J by 4 bases, and 15 bases separated the two germline ends. The CDR3 has 14 residues. Germline V gene data show CDR1 as MNHEY and CDR2 as SVGAGI. CDR3: CASSPSARAYGYTF. The CDR3, as DNA: TGTGCCAGCAGCCCGAGTGCGAGAGCCTATGGCTACACCTTC.

The chain recombines TRBV29-1 with TRBJ1-4; D remains unclear. CDR3 length: 13 residues. CDR1 and CDR2 (germline): SQVTM, ANQGSEA. Trimming removed 5 bases from V and 5 bases from J, with 12 bases in between. The chain's CDR3 is CSVITLRNEKLFF. The CDR3 region has the DNA TGCAGCGTTATCACCCTCAGGAATGAAAAACTGTTTTTT.

The chain employs TRBV5-6 and TRBJ2-2; no clear D. The length of the CDR3 is 15 residues. Germline lookup yields CDR1 SGHDT and CDR2 YYEEEE. With 1 base removed from V and 0 bases from J, the gap between germline ends came to 7 bases. In DNA form, the CDR3 reads TGTGCCAGCAGCTTGTATGCGGCGAACACCGGGGAGCTGTTTTTT. Encoded protein: CASSLYAANTGELFF.

The chain employs TRBV12-5 and TRBJ1-2; 7 bases map to TRBD1. Germline lookup yields CDR1 LGHNT and CDR2 FRNRAP. The CDR3 covers 14 residues. With 4 bases clipped from V and 7 bases from J, the junction kept 9 bases outside the gene matches. The CDR3 bases are TGTGCTAGTGGTTCGGCAGGGGGAAAGGTTGGCTACACCTTC. Translating it yields CASGSAGGKVGYTF. The full variable domain, with the rest looked up from reference TRBV12-5 and TRBJ1-2, is DARVTQTPRHKVTEMGQEVTMRCQPILGHNTVFWYRQTMMQGLELLAYFRNRAPLDDSGMPKDRFSAEMPDATLATLKIQPSEPRDSAVYFCASGSAGGKVGYTFGSGTRLTVV.